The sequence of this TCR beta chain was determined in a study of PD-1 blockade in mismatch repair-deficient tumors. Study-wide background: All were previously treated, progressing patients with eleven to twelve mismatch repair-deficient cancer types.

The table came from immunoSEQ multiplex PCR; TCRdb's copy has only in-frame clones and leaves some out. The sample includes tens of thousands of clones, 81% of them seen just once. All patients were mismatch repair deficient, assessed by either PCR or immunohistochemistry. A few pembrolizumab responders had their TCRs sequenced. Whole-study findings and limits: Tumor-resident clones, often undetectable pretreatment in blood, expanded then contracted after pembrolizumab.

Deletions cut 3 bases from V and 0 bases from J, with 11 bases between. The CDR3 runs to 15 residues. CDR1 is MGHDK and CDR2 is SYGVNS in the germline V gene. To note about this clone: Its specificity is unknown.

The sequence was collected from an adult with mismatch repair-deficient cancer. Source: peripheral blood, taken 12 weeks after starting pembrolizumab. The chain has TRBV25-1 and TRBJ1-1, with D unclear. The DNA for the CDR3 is TGTGCCAGCAGTGACCAGCCGGGCTTGAACACTGAAGCTTTCTTT. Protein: CASSDQPGLNTEAFF.